This T cell receptor (beta chain) was sequenced during a study of radiotherapy plus CTLA-4 blockade in lung cancer. As for the study in general: Patients showed objective responses in roughly 18% of cases, and disease control was achieved by under 40%.

The protocol was immunoSEQ multiplex PCR, while the TCRdb copy is restricted to in-frame clones and leaves out a portion. The data contain more than 90,000 clones, roughly 77% of them singletons. The CDR3 spans 17 residues. The germline V and J ends were trimmed by 2 bases and 1 base, with 17 bases remaining between them. Germline CDR1 reads SGHTA; CDR2 reads FQGNSA. Focal radiation plus CTLA-4 blockade with ipilimumab was given to patients with chemo-refractory metastatic non-small-cell lung cancer. The source was peripheral blood, collected from a patient treated with radiotherapy plus ipilimumab. This chain links TRBV7-2 with TRBJ1-1; maybe TRBD1 (6 bases). The receptor was isolated from a human donor with non-small cell lung cancer that progressed on radiotherapy plus ipilimumab. Some clones in this sample may be carry-over from other donors' samples. In DNA, the CDR3 is TGTGCCAGCAGCTTACCGGTCCAGGGGCCTCGGAACACTGAAGCTTTCTTT. It specifies CASSLPVQGPRNTEAFF.